This is a list of T cell receptor beta chains from one sample in a study of blood T cell repertoires in COVID-19. The repertoire was sequenced with immunoSEQ multiplex PCR; TCRdb's copy has only in-frame clones and lacks some. The sample includes around 270,000 clones, about 83% of them seen just once. Sequenced: peripheral blood. The receptor source for this set is a woman aged 40 to 50 who had recovered from COVID-19. Both conserved end residues are part of each CDR3. The order of the fields is V gene, D gene, clone size, J gene, CDR3 DNA, CDR3 protein. D genes are given only for firm matches. Clone size, where shown, is once, few, many, or a class for clones that have expanded.

>TRBV27|TRBD2|NA|TRBJ2-7
TGTGCCAGCAGTTCTACTAGCGGGGGCCATTACGAGCAGTACTTC
CASSSTSGGHYEQYF
>TRBV2|NA|NA|TRBJ2-7
TGTGCCAGCAGTGAAGAGGGGTACGTGGGTGAGCAGTACTTC
CASSEEGYVGEQYF
>TRBV11-1|NA|NA|TRBJ2-7
TGTGCCAGCAGCTTCGACGGGAGCTCCTACGAGCAGTACTTC
CASSFDGSSYEQYF
>TRBV6-5|NA|NA|TRBJ1-1
TGTGCCAGCAGCCCCCGGCGCAGCGGCACTGAAGCTTTCTTT
CASSPRRSGTEAFF
>TRBV5-4|TRBD1|NA|TRBJ2-1
TGTGCCAGCAGCCCCGGGACAGGGGGGGGCTCCTACAATGAGCAGTTCTTC
CASSPGTGGGSYNEQFF
>TRBV6-5|NA|many|TRBJ1-1
TGTGCCAGCAGTTATTCCGGGTCTTCGAACACTGAAGCTTTCTTT
CASSYSGSSNTEAFF
>TRBV10-3|TRBD2|NA|TRBJ2-1
TGTGCCATCAGTACGGGACTAGATTCCAGTAGGTTCTTC
CAISTGLDSSRFF
>TRBV28|NA|NA|TRBJ1-5
TGTGCCAGCAGAGGGGGGGCGCGGGGCAATCAGCCCCAGCATTTT
CASRGGARGNQPQHF
>TRBV5-1|NA|NA|TRBJ1-6
TGCGCCAGCAGCCCGCGGGAGGGCGATAATTCACCCCTCCACTTT
CASSPREGDNSPLHF
>TRBV10-3|TRBD1|NA|TRBJ2-4
TGTGCCATCAGTGAGGGGACAGAGATCTCCAAAAACATTCAGTACTTC
CAISEGTEISKNIQYF
>TRBV7-9|NA|few|TRBJ1-2
TGTGCGACTAATCATGTGGGCACGTCTAACTATGGCTACACCTTC
CATNHVGTSNYGYTF
>TRBV27|NA|NA|TRBJ2-7
TGTGCCAGCAGTCAAAGGGAGGTCTCCTACGAGCAGTACTTC
CASSQREVSYEQYF
>TRBV30|NA|NA|TRBJ1-3
TGTGCCTGGAGCTGGACAGGAAACACCATATATTTT
CAWSWTGNTIYF
>TRBV9|TRBD2|NA|TRBJ2-6
TGTGCCAGCAGCCCCCCGGGGGGCTCTGGGGCCAACGTCCTGACTTTC
CASSPPGGSGANVLTF
>TRBV11-2|TRBD2|NA|TRBJ2-3
TGTGCCAGCAGCCCCGGGACTAGCTCCTCTAGCACAGATACGCAGTATTTT
CASSPGTSSSSTDTQYF
>TRBV7-2|TRBD2|NA|TRBJ2-5
TGTGCCAGCAGCTTTCTAGCGGGGGGGCAAGAGACCCAGTACTTC
CASSFLAGGQETQYF
>TRBV2|TRBD1|NA|TRBJ1-6
TGTGCCAGCAGTGTTCGTCCGGGACAGGTAAATTCACCCCTCCACTTT
CASSVRPGQVNSPLHF
>TRBV5-1|NA|NA|TRBJ2-7
TGCGCCAGCAGCTTGTACGGCAGCGACCTCACCTACGAGCAGTACTTC
CASSLYGSDLTYEQYF
>TRBV11-2|NA|NA|TRBJ2-3
TGTGCCAGCAGCTTAGGTATCGGGGGAGCGCAGTATTTT
CASSLGIGGAQYF
>TRBV28|NA|NA|TRBJ1-3
TGTGCCAGCAGGAACTTTTTGGGGGCCTCTGGAAACACCATATATTTT
CASRNFLGASGNTIYF
>TRBV21-1|NA|NA|TRBJ1-5
TGTGCCAGCAGCATCACGGTCCGGGACAGCGGCAATCAGCCCCAGCATTTT
CASSITVRDSGNQPQHF
>TRBV7-7|NA|NA|TRBJ2-1
TGTGCCAGCAGCCCTCAAGGACAGCACAATGAGCAGTTCTTC
CASSPQGQHNEQFF
>TRBV18|NA|NA|TRBJ1-1
TGTGCCAGCTCACCACGGATGCCCCAGATCGGGACTGAAGCTTTCTTT
CASSPRMPQIGTEAFF
>TRBV14|NA|few|TRBJ1-3
TGTGCCAGCAGCCAAGCCCTGCCGAGCTCTGGAAACACCATATATTTT
CASSQALPSSGNTIYF
>TRBV5-1|NA|NA|TRBJ2-7
TGCGCCAGCAGGGACACATCCTACGAGCAGTACTTC
CASRDTSYEQYF
>TRBV28|NA|NA|TRBJ1-3
TGTGCCAGCAGTTTCCCCACCGGGATCTCTGGAAACACCATATATTTT
CASSFPTGISGNTIYF
>TRBV21-1|NA|NA|TRBJ1-2
TGTGCCAGCAGCAAATGCTGCGAGTATGGCTACACCTTC
CASSKCCEYGYTF
>TRBV19|TRBD1|NA|TRBJ2-1
TGTGCCAGTACCCGGGGACAGGGGGCGCTTGGGCATGAGCAGTTCTTC
CASTRGQGALGHEQFF
>TRBV28|TRBD1|NA|TRBJ2-1
TGTGCCACCCGGGAACAGGGGGGCTACAATGAGCAGTTCTTC
CATREQGGYNEQFF
>TRBV2|TRBD1|few|TRBJ1-5
TGTGCCAGCAGGGGGGACAGGGGGAGCAATCAGCCCCAGCATTTT
CASRGDRGSNQPQHF
>TRBV19|NA|NA|TRBJ2-2
TGTGCCAGTAGTATCGGACAGACCACCGGGGAGCTGTTTTTT
CASSIGQTTGELFF
>TRBV6-2/TRBV6-3|NA|few|TRBJ1-6
TGTGCCAGCGGCCAGGGGTATTCACCCCTCCACTTT
CASGQGYSPLHF
>TRBV7-2|TRBD2|NA|TRBJ2-3
TGTGCCAGCAGCTTAAGGGACTACCACACAGATACGCAGTATTTT
CASSLRDYHTDTQYF
>TRBV30|NA|NA|TRBJ1-1
TGTGCCTGGAGTGTAGATGGGGGCGCGAACACTGAAGCTTTCTTT
CAWSVDGGANTEAFF
>TRBV6-1|NA|NA|TRBJ2-1
TGTGCCAGCAGTGAAGCCACGGGAATACCCTCCTACAATGAGCAGTTCTTC
CASSEATGIPSYNEQFF
>TRBV6-5|NA|NA|TRBJ2-2
TGTGCCAGCAGTTACGGGCGCACCGGGGAGCTGTTTTTT
CASSYGRTGELFF
>TRBV7-3|NA|few|TRBJ2-7
TGTGCCAGCAGCCCGGGACAAACTCCCTACGAGCAGTACTTC
CASSPGQTPYEQYF
>TRBV28|NA|NA|TRBJ1-4
TGTGCCAGCAGTTGGGGCGGGACAACTAATGAAAAACTGTTTTTT
CASSWGGTTNEKLFF
>TRBV5-1|NA|NA|TRBJ2-5
TGCGCCAGCAGCAAAGCTGACAAATCCAGCCAAGAGACCCAGTACTTC
CASSKADKSSQETQYF
>TRBV7-9|TRBD2|NA|TRBJ2-3
TGTGCCAGCAGCCCAAAAACTAGCGGGAGCACAGATACGCAGTATTTT
CASSPKTSGSTDTQYF
>TRBV19|TRBD1|NA|TRBJ1-2
TGTGCCAGTAGTAACACGGACAGGAGGCCTGGCTACACCTTC
CASSNTDRRPGYTF
>TRBV7-9|TRBD2|NA|TRBJ2-3
TGTGCCAGCAGCCTAATGGGGGTAGCGGGTGCGACGCAGTATTTT
CASSLMGVAGATQYF
>TRBV5-1|NA|NA|TRBJ1-1
TGCGCCAGCAGCTTGGCGGGGTACACTGAAGCTTTCTTT
CASSLAGYTEAFF
>TRBV11-3|TRBD1|NA|TRBJ2-2
TGTGCCAGCAGCCGAGACAGGGATCGGACCGGGGAGCTGTTTTTT
CASSRDRDRTGELFF
>TRBV2|TRBD1|NA|TRBJ1-4
TGTGCCAGCAGTCGCGGGACAGAGTATGAAAAACTGTTTTTT
CASSRGTEYEKLFF
>TRBV2|NA|NA|TRBJ1-1
TGTGCCAGCAGCGGGGGGAACACTGAAGCTTTCTTT
CASSGGNTEAFF
>TRBV7-9|NA|few|TRBJ1-1
TGTGCCAGCAGCTTGGGACAGAACACTGAAGCTTTCTTT
CASSLGQNTEAFF
>TRBV2|TRBD1|NA|TRBJ1-6
TGTGCCAGCAGCCTATATAGGACAGGGAATTCACCCCTCCACTTT
CASSLYRTGNSPLHF
>TRBV6-5|NA|many|TRBJ2-2
TGTGCCAGCAGTTATACAAATGCCGGGGAGCTGTTTTTT
CASSYTNAGELFF
>TRBV5-1|NA|NA|TRBJ2-1
TGCGCCAGCAGCTTGGAGGGGTCGGGGGATGAGCAGTTCTTC
CASSLEGSGDEQFF
>TRBV6-5|NA|few|TRBJ1-1
TGTGCCAGCAGTTACAGCATGAACACTGAAGCTTTCTTT
CASSYSMNTEAFF